This T cell receptor (beta chain) was profiled in a study of T-cell reconstitution after alpha-beta-depleted transplantation in children. Unique molecular identifiers were incorporated during preparation of the TCRbeta library. TCRdb independently ran MiXCR on the PCR reads; one entry per CDR3 protein. The profile shows about 980,000 distinct CDR3 sequences, roughly 29% of them singletons. Looked up from germline, CDR1 is MGHRA and CDR2 is YSYEKL. CDR3 length equals 17 residues. V was pared by 0 bases and J by 6 bases, with 8 bases of the junction left unmatched. V gene TRBV4-1 combines with J gene TRBJ2-2; 9 nucleotides line up with TRBD1. The sample was PBMCs, mostly from graft donor cells, taken 360 days after TCRalphabeta/CD19-depleted stem cell transplant. This sequence was found in a boy younger than two who had a stem cell transplant for SCID, so the T cells may come from the graft donor. The CDR3 sequence is CASSQDVGQGRAGELFF. CDR3 DNA: TGCGCCAGCAGCCAAGATGTGGGACAGGGAAGGGCCGGGGAGCTGTTTTTT.